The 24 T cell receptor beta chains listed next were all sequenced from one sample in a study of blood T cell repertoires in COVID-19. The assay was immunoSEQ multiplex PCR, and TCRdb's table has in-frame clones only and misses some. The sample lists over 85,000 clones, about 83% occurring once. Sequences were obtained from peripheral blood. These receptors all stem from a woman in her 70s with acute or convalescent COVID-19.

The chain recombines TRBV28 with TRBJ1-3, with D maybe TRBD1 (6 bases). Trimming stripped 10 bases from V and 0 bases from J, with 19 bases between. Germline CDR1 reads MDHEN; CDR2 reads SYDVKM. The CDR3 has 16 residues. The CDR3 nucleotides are TGTGCCACGGCGAACAGGGAAGGGGGCTCTGGAAACACCATATATTTT. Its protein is CATANREGGSGNTIYF.

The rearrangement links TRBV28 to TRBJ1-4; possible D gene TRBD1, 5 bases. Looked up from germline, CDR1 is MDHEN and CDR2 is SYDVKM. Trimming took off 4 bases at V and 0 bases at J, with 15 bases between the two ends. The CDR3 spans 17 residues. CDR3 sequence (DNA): TGTGCCAGCAGTTCCCCGGCGGCAGGGTCAACTAATGAAAAACTGTTTTTT. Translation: CASSSPAAGSTNEKLFF.

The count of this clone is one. The CDR3 DNA reads as TGTGCCAGCATCCCAACAAATGCAGGGGTCTATGGCTACACCTTC. It is translated as CASIPTNAGVYGYTF. The chain joins TRBV7-9 to TRBJ1-2; D is possibly TRBD1 (6 bases). Trimming shortened V by 7 bases and J by 4 bases, and 19 bases separated the two germline ends. The CDR3 is 15 residues long. Looked up from germline, CDR1 is SEHNR and CDR2 is FQNEAQ (reference sequence).

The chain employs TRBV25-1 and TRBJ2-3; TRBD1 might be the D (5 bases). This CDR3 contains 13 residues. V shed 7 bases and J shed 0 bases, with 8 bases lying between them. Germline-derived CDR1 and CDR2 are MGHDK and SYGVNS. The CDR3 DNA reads TGTGCCAGCAACAGACAGAGCACAGATACGCAGTATTTT. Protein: CASNRQSTDTQYF. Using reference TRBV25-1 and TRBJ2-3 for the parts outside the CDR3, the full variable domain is EADIYQTPRYLVIGTGKKITLECSQTMGHDKMYWYQQDPGMELHLIHYSYGVNSTEKGDLSSESTVSRIRTEHFPLTLESARPSHTSQYLCASNRQSTDTQYFGPGTRLTVL.

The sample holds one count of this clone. The CDR3 DNA sequence: TGTGCCAGCTCACCAGCCTGGTCAGGGGGCGCATATGAGCAGTTCTTC. Its translation: CASSPAWSGGAYEQFF. The chain employs TRBV18 and TRBJ2-1, with 8 nucleotides matching TRBD1. CDR1 KGHSH and CDR2 LQKENI come from the germline V gene. V trimming: 2 bases; J trimming: 8 bases; junction bases outside the gene matches: 11. The CDR3 consists of 16 residues.

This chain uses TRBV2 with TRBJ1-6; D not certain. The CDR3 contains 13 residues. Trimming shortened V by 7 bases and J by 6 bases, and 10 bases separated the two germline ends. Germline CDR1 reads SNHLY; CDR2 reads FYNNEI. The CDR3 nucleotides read TGTGCCAGCACGGGGTATATTAATTCACCCCTCCACTTT. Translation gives CASTGYINSPLHF.

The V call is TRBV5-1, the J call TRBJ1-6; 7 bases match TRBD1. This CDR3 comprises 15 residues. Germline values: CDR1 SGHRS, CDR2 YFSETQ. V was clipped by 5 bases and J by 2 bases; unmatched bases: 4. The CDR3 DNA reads TGCGCCAGCAGACCGGGACAGACCTATAATTCACCCCTCCACTTT. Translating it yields CASRPGQTYNSPLHF.

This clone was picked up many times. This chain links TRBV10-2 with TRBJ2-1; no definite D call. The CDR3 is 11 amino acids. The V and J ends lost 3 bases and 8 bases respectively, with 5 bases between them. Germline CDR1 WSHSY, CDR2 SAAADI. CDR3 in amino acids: CASSEGDEQFF. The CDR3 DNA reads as TGCGCCAGCAGTGAAGGAGATGAGCAGTTCTTC.

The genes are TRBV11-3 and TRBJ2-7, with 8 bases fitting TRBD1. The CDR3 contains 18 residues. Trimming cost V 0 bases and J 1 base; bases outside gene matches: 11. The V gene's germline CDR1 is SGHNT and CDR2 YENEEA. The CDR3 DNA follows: TGTGCCAGCAGCTTAGAGGGTTGGGGGACAGGAAGATCCTACGAGCAGTACTTC. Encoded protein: CASSLEGWGTGRSYEQYF.

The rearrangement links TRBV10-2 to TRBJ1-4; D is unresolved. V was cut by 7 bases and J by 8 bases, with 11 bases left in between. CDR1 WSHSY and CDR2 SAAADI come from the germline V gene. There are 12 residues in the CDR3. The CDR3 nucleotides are TGCGCCAGCACTCGTAGTAACGAAAAACTGTTTTTT. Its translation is CASTRSNEKLFF.

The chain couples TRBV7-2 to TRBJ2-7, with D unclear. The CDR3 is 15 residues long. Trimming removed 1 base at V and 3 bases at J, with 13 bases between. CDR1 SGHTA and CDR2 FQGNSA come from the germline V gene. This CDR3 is CASSLVADRSYEQYF. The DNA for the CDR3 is TGTGCCAGCAGCTTAGTGGCAGATCGAAGCTACGAGCAGTACTTC.

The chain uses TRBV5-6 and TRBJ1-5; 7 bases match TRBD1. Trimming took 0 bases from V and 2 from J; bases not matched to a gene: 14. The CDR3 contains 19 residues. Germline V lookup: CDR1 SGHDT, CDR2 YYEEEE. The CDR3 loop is CASSLVGGGGAVGNQPQHF. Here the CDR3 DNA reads TGTGCCAGCAGCTTGGTCGGTGGAGGGGGCGCGGTAGGCAATCAGCCCCAGCATTTT.

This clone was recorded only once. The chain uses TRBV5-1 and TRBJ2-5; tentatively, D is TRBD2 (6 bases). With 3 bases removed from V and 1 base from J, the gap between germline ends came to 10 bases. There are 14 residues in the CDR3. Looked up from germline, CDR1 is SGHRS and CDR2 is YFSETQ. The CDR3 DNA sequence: TGCGCCAGCAGCTCCCCCGGGAGCCAAGAGACCCAGTACTTC. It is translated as CASSSPGSQETQYF.

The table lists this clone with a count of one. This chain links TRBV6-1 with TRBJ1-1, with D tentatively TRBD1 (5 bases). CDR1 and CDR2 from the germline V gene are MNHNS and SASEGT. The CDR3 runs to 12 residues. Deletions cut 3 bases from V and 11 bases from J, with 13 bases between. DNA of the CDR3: TGTGCCAGCAGTGATAGGACACGTCGGGCTTTCTTT. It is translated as CASSDRTRRAFF.

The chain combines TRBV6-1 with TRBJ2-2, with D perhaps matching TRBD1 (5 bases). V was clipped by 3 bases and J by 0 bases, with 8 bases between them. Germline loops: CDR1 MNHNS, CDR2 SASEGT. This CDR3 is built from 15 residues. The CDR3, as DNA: TGTGCCAGCAGTGAGTGGGGCGCGAACACCGGGGAGCTGTTTTTT. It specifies CASSEWGANTGELFF.

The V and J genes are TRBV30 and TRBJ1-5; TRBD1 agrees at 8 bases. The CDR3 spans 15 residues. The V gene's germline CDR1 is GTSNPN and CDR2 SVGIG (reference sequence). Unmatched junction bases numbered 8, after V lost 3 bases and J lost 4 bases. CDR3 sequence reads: CAWRSITGGNQPQHF. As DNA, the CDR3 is TGTGCCTGGAGATCGATAACAGGGGGGAATCAGCCCCAGCATTTT.

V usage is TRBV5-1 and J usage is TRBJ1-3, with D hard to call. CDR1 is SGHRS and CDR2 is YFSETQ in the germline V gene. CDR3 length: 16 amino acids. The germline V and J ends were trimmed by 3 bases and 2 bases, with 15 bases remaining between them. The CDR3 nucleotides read TGCGCCAGCAGCTCCCTGGGGAGGCTGGCTGGAAACACCATATATTTT. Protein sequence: CASSSLGRLAGNTIYF.

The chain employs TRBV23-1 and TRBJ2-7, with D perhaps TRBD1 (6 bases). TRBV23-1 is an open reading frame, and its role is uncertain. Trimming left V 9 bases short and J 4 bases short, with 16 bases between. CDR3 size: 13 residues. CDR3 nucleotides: TGCGCCAGTTCCCCAGGGGCGGTGTACGAGCAGTACTTC. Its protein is CASSPGAVYEQYF.

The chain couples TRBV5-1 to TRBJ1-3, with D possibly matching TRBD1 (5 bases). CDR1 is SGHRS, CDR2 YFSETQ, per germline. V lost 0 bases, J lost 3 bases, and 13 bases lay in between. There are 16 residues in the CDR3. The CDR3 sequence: CASSLGPGELGNTIYF. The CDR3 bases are TGCGCCAGCAGCTTGGGCCCGGGGGAGCTTGGAAACACCATATATTTT.

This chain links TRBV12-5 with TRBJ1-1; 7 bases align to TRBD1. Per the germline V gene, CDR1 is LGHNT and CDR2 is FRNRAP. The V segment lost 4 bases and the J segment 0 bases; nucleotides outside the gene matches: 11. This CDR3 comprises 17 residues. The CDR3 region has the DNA TGTGCTAGTGGTTCCCTGACAGGGCCACTCCTGAACACTGAAGCTTTCTTT. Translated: CASGSLTGPLLNTEAFF.

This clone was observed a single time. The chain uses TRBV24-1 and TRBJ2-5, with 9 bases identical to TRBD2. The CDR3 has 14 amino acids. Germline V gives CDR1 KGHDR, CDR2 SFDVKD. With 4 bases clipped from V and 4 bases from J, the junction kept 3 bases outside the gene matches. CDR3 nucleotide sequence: TGTGCCACCAGTGACGCGGGGGGGCGAGAGACCCAGTACTTC. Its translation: CATSDAGGRETQYF.

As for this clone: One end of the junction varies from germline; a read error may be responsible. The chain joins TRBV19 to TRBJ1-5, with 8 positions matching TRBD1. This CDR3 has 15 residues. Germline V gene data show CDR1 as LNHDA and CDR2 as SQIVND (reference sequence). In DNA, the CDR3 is TGTGCCAGTAGCCGAGACAGGGGTAGCTATCAGCCCCAGCATTTT. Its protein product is CASSRDRGSYQPQHF.

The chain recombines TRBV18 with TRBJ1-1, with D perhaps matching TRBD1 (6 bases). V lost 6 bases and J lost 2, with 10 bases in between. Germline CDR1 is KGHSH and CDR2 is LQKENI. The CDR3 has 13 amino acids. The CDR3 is CASSGQSNTEAFF. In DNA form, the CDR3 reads TGTGCCAGCTCCGGACAGAGCAACACTGAAGCTTTCTTT.

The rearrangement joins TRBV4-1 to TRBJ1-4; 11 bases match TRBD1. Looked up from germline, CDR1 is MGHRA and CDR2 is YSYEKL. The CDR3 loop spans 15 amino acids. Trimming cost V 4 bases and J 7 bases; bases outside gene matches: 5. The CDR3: CASSRTGGLGEKLFF. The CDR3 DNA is TGCGCCAGCAGCCGGACAGGGGGCCTGGGTGAAAAACTGTTTTTT.